What follows are 32 T cell receptor beta chains derived from one specimen sequenced in a study of blood T cells in healthy people across ages (dated by TCRdb to about 2015). The library was built by means of 5' RACE. These reads were obtained on an Illumina HiSeq 2500. A second PCR of 7 to 11 cycles was performed with a sample-barcoded 5' primer and a J-beta primer mix. Using fastp trimming at Q25 and MiXCR clonotype assembly, TCRdb reanalyzed the public sequencing data and kept in-frame beta chains. Entries are consolidated by CDR3 protein sequence, retaining the most common genes and DNA. This sample gives hundreds of thousands of distinct CDR3 sequences in total; roughly 43% of them show up just once. Of the sample, roughly 13% is held by the ten largest clones. Input material: blood. These TCRs come from a man younger than 40 in good health.

The V call is TRBV27, the J call TRBJ2-5; TRBD1 agrees at 9 bases. The J call may be mistaken, given a closer DNA end match to TRBJ2-7. Germline CDR1 MNHEY, CDR2 SMNVEV (reference sequence). This CDR3 is 15 amino acids long. CDR3 residues: CASPSRGQGVDEQYF. The CDR3 DNA sequence: TGTGCCAGCCCTTCCCGGGGACAGGGCGTGGACGAGCAGTACTTC.

The genes are TRBV5-1 and TRBJ2-7; TRBD2 matches at 10 bases. Germline CDR1 SGHRS, CDR2 YFSETQ. With V trimmed by 4 bases and J by 4 bases, 8 bases remained unmatched. The CDR3 sequence is 15 residues long. CDR3 nucleotides: TGCGCCAGCAGCCCGGGACTAGCGATCATTTACGAGCAGTACTTC. It yields the protein CASSPGLAIIYEQYF.

The chain carries TRBV14 and TRBJ2-7; no definite D call. The CDR3 is 15 residues long. The V gene lost 2 bases and the J gene lost 2 bases, with 13 bases spanning the gap. From germline, CDR1 is SGHDN and CDR2 FVKESK. The CDR3 DNA reads as TGTGCCAGCAGCCAAAAGGTAGGCCGGACCTACGAGCAGTACTTC. Translated, it gives CASSQKVGRTYEQYF.

The chain couples TRBV6-4 to TRBJ2-1; possibly TRBD2 for D (5 bases). The CDR3 length is 13 residues. CDR1 is MRHNA, CDR2 SNTAGT, per germline. Trimming left V 0 bases short and J 8 bases short, with 8 bases between. The CDR3 here is CASSDSMEDEQFF. The DNA for the CDR3 is TGTGCCAGCAGTGACTCAATGGAGGATGAGCAGTTCTTC.

This clonotype came up once. The chain uses TRBV21-1 and TRBJ2-1; the table calls TRBD1, which could not be checked here. TRBV21-1 is tagged as a pseudogene. This CDR3 comprises 22 residues. CDR3: CASAARCPPNFEQGQTYNEQFF. The CDR3 nucleotides read TGTGCCAGCGCCGCCAGGTGCCCCCCCAACTTCGAACAGGGACAAACCTACAATGAGCAGTTCTTC.

This clonotype was picked up many times. The DNA for the CDR3 is TGCAGTGCTCGCGACAGTCAGAAGGCCCCAGATACGCAGTATTTT. Residues: CSARDSQKAPDTQYF. This sequence joins TRBV20-1 and TRBJ2-3, with D maybe TRBD1 (5 bases). Trimming removed 5 bases from V and 4 bases from J, with 19 bases in between. The CDR3 covers 15 residues. Germline lookup yields CDR1 DFQATT and CDR2 SNEGSKA (reference sequence).

The CDR3 sequence is CASSLLWGGNTGELFF. The CDR3 nucleotides read TGTGCCAGCAGTTTATTGTGGGGGGGGAACACCGGGGAGCTGTTTTTT. The V call is TRBV27, the J call TRBJ2-2; 7 positions match TRBD2. The length of the CDR3 is 16 residues. Germline V CDR1 and CDR2: MNHEY, SMNVEV (reference sequence). V dropped 1 base and J dropped 1; count of bases not matched to a gene: 3.

Only a few counts were recorded for this clonotype. The chain uses TRBV29-1 and TRBJ2-7; 8 nucleotides match TRBD1. The CDR3 runs to 14 residues. From germline, CDR1 is SQVTM and CDR2 ANQGSEA. Germline trimming cut 3 bases from V and 3 bases from J; bases unmatched to any gene: 7. The CDR3 DNA reads TGCAGCGTTGAGGATCCGGGACAGGACTACGAGCAGTACTTC. It translates to CSVEDPGQDYEQYF.

This chain links TRBV28 with TRBJ2-5; possibly TRBD1 for D (5 bases). This CDR3 spans 11 amino acids. Germline lookup yields CDR1 MDHEN and CDR2 SYDVKM. Between the trimmed V and J ends, which lost 10 bases and 5 bases, there was a span of 11 bases. CDR3 sequence reads: CANRLRETQYF. The DNA for the CDR3 is TGTGCCAACAGGCTTAGGGAGACCCAGTACTTC.

This clonotype showed up just a few times. This sequence joins TRBV7-8 and TRBJ1-5, with TRBD1 as a possible D gene (5 bases). The CDR3 sequence is 16 residues long. The V end was cut by 0 bases, the J end by 2 bases, with 11 bases between. The germline CDR1 and CDR2 sequences are SGHVS and FQNEAQ. The CDR3 DNA follows: TGTGCCAGCAGCTTAGCGCAATGGGGCGGCAATCAGCCCCAGCATTTT. Protein product: CASSLAQWGGNQPQHF. The full variable domain, rest sourced from reference TRBV7-8 and TRBJ1-5, is GAGVSQSPRYKVAKRGQDVALRCDPISGHVSLFWYQQALGQGPEFLTYFQNEAQLDKSGLPSDRFFAERPEGSVSTLKIQRTQQEDSAVYLCASSLAQWGGNQPQHFGDGTRLSIL.

CDR3 loop: CASSYGDRGVYGYTF. The CDR3 DNA reads TGTGCCAGCAGTTACGGGGACAGGGGTGTCTATGGCTACACCTTC. The chain uses TRBV6-2 or TRBV6-3 and TRBJ1-2; TRBD1 agrees at 10 bases. With 2 bases clipped from V and 4 bases from J, the junction kept 4 bases outside the gene matches. The CDR3 has 15 residues. The germline gives CDR1 MNHEY, CDR2 SVGEGT.

The rearrangement joins TRBV7-2 to TRBJ1-2, with 10 bases matching TRBD1. The V gene's germline CDR1 is SGHTA and CDR2 FQGNSA. This CDR3 contains 15 residues. J gave up 2 bases and V 5 bases, and 5 bases lay outside the gene matches. In DNA, the CDR3 is TGTGCCAGCAGCACCCAGGACAGGGGGAACTATGGCTACACCTTC. Protein product: CASSTQDRGNYGYTF.

This clonotype was seen a handful of times. The J gene is TRBJ2-1, the V gene TRBV4-1; 12 positions match TRBD2. Trimming removed 4 bases from V and 8 bases from J; junction bases left unmatched: 6. Germline CDR1 and CDR2: MGHRA and YSYEKL. This CDR3 has 15 amino acids. The CDR3 nucleotides are TGCGCCAGCAGCCTCCTAGCGGGGGGGCATGATGAGCAGTTCTTC. Its translation is CASSLLAGGHDEQFF.

This clonotype has just one count. The rearrangement joins TRBV6-5 to TRBJ2-2, with D maybe TRBD1 (6 bases). V was trimmed by 0 bases and J by 6 bases, leaving 11 bases between them. Germline V gene sequence: CDR1 MNHEY, CDR2 SVGAGI. This CDR3 contains 15 residues. The CDR3: CASSYSRTVAGELFF. In DNA, the CDR3 is TGTGCCAGCAGTTACTCGAGGACAGTGGCCGGGGAGCTGTTTTTT.

The chain recombines TRBV28 with TRBJ1-2, with a possible D match to TRBD1 (5 bases). Germline lookup yields CDR1 MDHEN and CDR2 SYDVKM. V lost 6 bases, J lost 0 bases, and 14 bases lay in between. This CDR3 has 15 amino acids. The CDR3 DNA sequence: TGTGCCAGCAGGCAGGGAATAGAAACTAACTATGGCTACACCTTC. This sequence encodes CASRQGIETNYGYTF.

This clonotype turned up a few times. The rearrangement links TRBV20-1 to TRBJ2-5; D is tentatively TRBD1 or TRBD2 (6 bases each). Trimming shortened V by 5 bases and J by 3 bases, and 22 bases separated the two germline ends. Germline loops: CDR1 DFQATT, CDR2 SNEGSKA (reference sequence). The CDR3 contains 16 residues. Here the CDR3 reads CSAYGGQLALKETQYF. CDR3 in DNA: TGCAGTGCTTACGGGGGCCAGCTAGCGCTAAAAGAGACCCAGTACTTC.

The chain joins TRBV4-2 to TRBJ2-6, with D perhaps matching TRBD1 (7 bases). The CDR3 is made up of 17 amino acids. Trimming removed 5 bases at V and 0 bases at J, with 14 bases between. Per the germline V gene, CDR1 is LGHNA and CDR2 is YNFKEQ. The CDR3 loop reads CASSTGDSISGANVLTF. The CDR3 nucleotides are TGTGCCAGCAGCACGGGGGACAGTATCTCTGGGGCCAACGTCCTGACTTTC.

This sequence joins TRBV4-1 and TRBJ2-3, with D uncertain. Trimming took off 4 bases at V and 0 bases at J, with 11 bases between the two ends. The CDR3 consists of 15 residues. The V gene's germline CDR1 is MGHRA and CDR2 YSYEKL. Here the CDR3 reads CASSLRTESTDTQYF. CDR3 coding DNA: TGCGCCAGCAGCCTCCGGACGGAAAGCACAGATACGCAGTATTTT.

In its sample, this clonotype was seen once. The chain links TRBV5-1 to TRBJ2-7; TRBD2 might be the D (6 bases). The DNA end is more similar to TRBJ2-5, so the J call may be wrong. This CDR3 is 15 amino acids long. The V gene's germline CDR1 is SGHRS and CDR2 YFSETQ. The CDR3 DNA is TGCGCCAGCAGCCCTAGTCCCGGCGGGGAAGAGACCCAGTACTTC. Its protein is CASSPSPGGEETQYF.

This clonotype has just a few counts. This chain links TRBV4-1 with TRBJ1-4; D is possibly TRBD1 (6 bases). Germline CDR1 and CDR2: MGHRA and YSYEKL. V lost 0 bases, J lost 7 bases, and 12 bases lay in between. The CDR3 sequence is 15 residues long. CDR3 DNA: TGCGCCAGCAGCCAAGAAAGGACAGTACGTGAAAAACTGTTTTTT. Its translation is CASSQERTVREKLFF.

The chain couples TRBV6-1 to TRBJ2-3, with 12 bases that match TRBD2. The junction had 13 bases not matched to a gene; V was cut back by 6 bases and J by 6 bases. Per germline, CDR1 MNHNS and CDR2 SASEGT. The CDR3 length is 17 residues. CDR3 nucleotide sequence: TGTGCCAGCAGCCAGATAAAACTAGCGGGGGGCAAGGATACGCAGTATTTT. Translated: CASSQIKLAGGKDTQYF.

The genes are TRBV5-6 and TRBJ1-5; 8 nucleotides match TRBD1. The germline V gene encodes CDR1 SGHDT and CDR2 YYEEEE. The junction had 12 bases not matched to a gene; V was cut back by 4 bases and J by 0 bases. CDR3 size: 18 residues. This CDR3 reads CASSLSRDRTPSNQPQHF. The CDR3 DNA reads TGTGCCAGCAGCCTGAGCCGGGACAGGACCCCTAGCAATCAGCCCCAGCATTTT.

The chain is built from TRBV29-1 and TRBJ2-2, with TRBD1 matching over 9 bases. J gave up 1 base and V 7 bases, and 1 base lay outside the gene matches. Germline V gene sequence: CDR1 SQVTM, CDR2 ANQGSEA. The CDR3 length is 13 residues. The CDR3 region has the DNA TGCAGCGGGACAGGGGAGAACACCGGGGAGCTGTTTTTT. It translates to CSGTGENTGELFF.

The chain links TRBV6-5 to TRBJ2-2; no definite D call. The CDR3 spans 15 residues. Trimming left V 1 base short and J 1 base short, with 7 bases between. The V gene's germline CDR1 is MNHEY and CDR2 SVGAGI. CDR3 sequence (DNA): TGTGCCAGCAGTTACTATCCCGAGAACACCGGGGAGCTGTTTTTT. It specifies CASSYYPENTGELFF.

The rearrangement joins TRBV28 to TRBJ2-7, with 9 bases aligning to TRBD2. CDR3 length equals 18 residues. CDR1 and CDR2 (germline): MDHEN, SYDVKM. The J segment lost 5 bases and the V segment lost 4 bases, leaving 18 bases of the junction unmatched. The CDR3 is CASSSPFGRAGGVNEQYF. DNA of the CDR3: TGTGCCAGCAGTTCCCCCTTTGGTCGAGCGGGGGGTGTAAACGAGCAGTACTTC.

The CDR3 protein is CASRAGSQGNEQFF. The CDR3 DNA is TGTGCCAGCAGGGCCGGGAGTCAAGGAAATGAGCAGTTCTTC. The chain couples TRBV2 to TRBJ2-1; D possibly corresponds to TRBD2 (6 bases). Trimming shortened V by 6 bases and J by 7 bases, and 16 bases separated the two germline ends. The CDR3 spans 14 residues. Germline V gives CDR1 SNHLY, CDR2 FYNNEI.

V usage is TRBV7-9 and J usage is TRBJ2-1, with D hard to call. V dropped 1 base and J dropped 2 bases, with 12 bases sitting between them. The germline V gene has CDR1 SEHNR and CDR2 FQNEAQ (reference sequence). The CDR3 is 16 amino acids. CDR3 nucleotides: TGTGCCAGCAGCTTAGTTCAGGAATTGCCCTACAATGAGCAGTTCTTC. Its protein product is CASSLVQELPYNEQFF.

Comments on this clonotype: A junction end diverges from the germline sequence, so it may reflect a read error. The chain uses TRBV5-1 and TRBJ1-2; D ambiguous. Per the germline V gene, CDR1 is SGHRS and CDR2 is YFSETQ. This CDR3 contains 13 residues. Written as DNA, the CDR3 is TGCGCCAGCAGCTTGGAGGGTAACAATGGCTACACCTTC. Amino acid sequence: CASSLEGNNGYTF.

The rearrangement links TRBV5-5 to TRBJ1-6; no reliable D call. V was shortened by 4 bases and J by 7 bases, with 15 bases between the two germline ends. CDR1 is SGHKS, CDR2 YYEKEE, per germline (reference sequence). The CDR3 has 15 amino acids. The DNA of the CDR3 is TGTGCCAGCAGCCCCACGAGACAAGAGAATTCACCCCTCCACTTT. The encoded protein is CASSPTRQENSPLHF.

The V gene is TRBV29-1, the J gene TRBJ2-5; D gene uncertain. Germline CDR1 is SQVTM and CDR2 is ANQGSEA. V was clipped by 7 bases and J by 4 bases, with 13 bases between them. This CDR3 has 12 amino acids. The CDR3 sequence: CSAKAARETQYF. The CDR3 coding sequence is TGCAGCGCAAAAGCCGCAAGAGAGACCCAGTACTTC.

The chain joins TRBV7-2 to TRBJ1-5, with 7 bases aligning to TRBD1. CDR3 length equals 16 residues. Per the germline V gene, CDR1 is SGHTA and CDR2 is FQGNSA. V shed 6 bases, J shed 3 bases, and the junction held 11 bases outside the gene matches. CDR3 in amino acids: CASSKQSGGLNQPQHF. In DNA, the CDR3 is TGTGCCAGCAGTAAACAGTCAGGGGGGCTCAATCAGCCCCAGCATTTT.

The genes are TRBV20-1 and TRBJ1-1; D is unresolved. Germline V gives CDR1 DFQATT, CDR2 SNEGSKA (reference sequence). Trimming took 6 bases from V and 3 from J, leaving 5 bases between them. The CDR3 has 10 amino acids. The CDR3 DNA is TGCAGTGCAAGCTACACTGAAGCTTTCTTT. This codes for CSASYTEAFF.